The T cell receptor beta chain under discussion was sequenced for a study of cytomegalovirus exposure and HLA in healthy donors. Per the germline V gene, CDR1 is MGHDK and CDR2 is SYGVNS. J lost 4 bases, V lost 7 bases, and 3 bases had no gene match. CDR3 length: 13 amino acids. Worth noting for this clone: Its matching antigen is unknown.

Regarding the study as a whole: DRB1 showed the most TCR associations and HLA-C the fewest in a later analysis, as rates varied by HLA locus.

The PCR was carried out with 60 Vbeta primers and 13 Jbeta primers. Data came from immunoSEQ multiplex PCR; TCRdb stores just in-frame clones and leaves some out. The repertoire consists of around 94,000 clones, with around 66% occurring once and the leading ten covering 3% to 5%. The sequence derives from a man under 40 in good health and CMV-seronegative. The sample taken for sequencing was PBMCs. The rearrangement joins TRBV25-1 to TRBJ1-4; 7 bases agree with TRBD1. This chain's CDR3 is CASKQGFNEKLFF. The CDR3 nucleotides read TGTGCCAGCAAACAGGGGTTTAATGAAAAACTGTTTTTT.